The 10 T cell receptor beta chains given below trace back to one sample, sequenced in a study of tumor-infiltrating lymphocytes in primary liver carcinoma. Starting material for RNA and DNA co-extraction consisted of about 20-30 mg of unsorted bulk tissue. TCR beta cDNA was reverse-transcribed from about 500 ng of total RNA. The reaction used a constant-region primer and ProtoScript II reverse transcriptase. What produced the TCR beta libraries was three nested multiplex PCR rounds using slightly modified ARM-PCR. For approximately 10 cycles apiece, the opening two PCR rounds ran with TRBV1-TRBV30 forward primers and a C-beta reverse primer. Via MiXCR, TCRdb re-called the multiplex PCR reads, giving one row per CDR3 protein. The data show 80,000 or so distinct CDR3 sequences, 71% seen once. The material sequenced was liver tumor tissue from sampling region 4. Subset denoted: tumor region T4, right-lateral pole. The origin of the receptors is a woman aged 55 to 70 with primary liver carcinoma and hepatitis B virus infection.

This rearrangement joins TRBV28 to TRBJ1-1; D unclear. The V and J ends lost 11 bases and 6 bases respectively, with 13 bases between them. The CDR3 has 11 amino acids. Germline assignment: CDR1 MDHEN and CDR2 SYDVKM. In nucleotides, the CDR3 is TGTGCCGGCGGTTTAAGCGCTGAAGCTTTCTTT. Its protein is CAGGLSAEAFF.

Concerning this clonotype: Since the CDR3 does not end with the conserved phenylalanine or tryptophan, this likely comes from a read error. The J gene is TRBJ1-1, the V gene TRBV5-1; 7 bases agree with TRBD1. Trimming took 4 bases from V and 4 from J; bases not matched to a gene: 10. Germline-derived CDR1 and CDR2 are SGHRS and YFSETQ. The CDR3 runs 15 residues. CDR3 in DNA: TGCGCCAGCAGCCCTACGACAGGGCCGATCACTGAAGCTTTCATT. Protein sequence: CASSPTTGPITEAFI.

Notes on this clonotype: This could be a read error, since a much larger clone is one nucleotide away. The chain carries TRBV5-1 and TRBJ2-1; D possibly matches TRBD1 or TRBD2 (5 bases each). CDR1 is SGHRS and CDR2 is YFSETQ in the germline V gene. The CDR3 is made up of 14 amino acids. Trimming removed 4 bases at V and 9 bases at J, with 17 bases between. The CDR3 DNA follows: TGCGCCAGCAGCATGGGGACCCCCGCGGTTGAGCAGTTCTTC. As protein: CASSMGTPAVEQFF. Complete variable domain (other parts from reference TRBV5-1 and TRBJ2-1): KAGVTQTPRYLIKTRGQQVTLSCSPISGHRSVSWYQQTPGQGLQFLFEYFSETQRNKGNFPGRFSGRQFSNSRSEMNVSTLELGDSALYLCASSMGTPAVEQFFGPGTRLTVL.

The V call is TRBV6-2 or TRBV6-3, the J call TRBJ2-7; a possible D gene is TRBD2 (5 bases). CDR1 and CDR2 from the germline V gene are MNHEY and SVGEGT. The CDR3 sequence is 15 residues long. V was clipped by 6 bases and J by 2 bases, with 17 bases between them. CDR3 in DNA: TGTGCCAGCAGCCCTATGACTGGAGGACCCTACGAGCAGTACTTC. This codes for CASSPMTGGPYEQYF.

As for this clonotype: A read error is likely, as this CDR3 ends without the conserved phenylalanine or tryptophan. The chain employs TRBV11-2 and TRBJ2-1; TRBD2 might be the D (5 bases). V was clipped by 5 bases and J by 6 bases, with 20 bases between them. The CDR3 loop spans 16 amino acids. Germline V gene data show CDR1 as SGHAT and CDR2 as FQNNGV. CDR3 coding DNA: TGTGCCAGCAGCAGACTAAACCCCGAGATTGCCAATGAGCAGTTCTCC. As protein: CASSRLNPEIANEQFS.

There are many counts of this clonotype. The chain carries TRBV13 and TRBJ2-3; TRBD1 agrees at 9 bases. Looked up from germline, CDR1 is PRHDT and CDR2 is FYEKMQ (reference sequence). The V and J ends lost 4 bases and 4 bases, in that order; junction bases with no gene match: 3. This CDR3 region has 14 residues. This chain's CDR3 is CASSSRTGADTQYF. The CDR3 DNA reads as TGTGCCAGCAGCTCCCGGACAGGGGCAGATACGCAGTATTTT. The variable domain in full, with the rest retrieved from reference TRBV13 and TRBJ2-3, is AAGVIQSPRHLIKEKRETATLKCYPIPRHDTVYWYQQGPGQDPQFLISFYEKMQSDKGSIPDRFSAQQFSDYHSELNMSSLELGDSALYFCASSSRTGADTQYFGPGTRLTVL.

The chain joins TRBV29-1 to TRBJ2-1, with TRBD2 matching over 16 bases. The CDR3 totals 15 residues. CDR1 and CDR2 (germline): SQVTM, ANQGSEA. DNA for the CDR3: TGCAACGCCAGTGGGACTAGCGGGAGGGGGTATGAGCAGTTCTTC. It encodes CNASGTSGRGYEQFF.

Note on this clonotype: A read error may account for a junction end that differs from germline. The chain joins TRBV6-2 or TRBV6-3 to TRBJ2-7; perhaps TRBD1 as D (7 bases). Germline loops: CDR1 MNHEY, CDR2 SVGEGT. The CDR3 has 15 amino acids. The CDR3 loop reads CASNYSEGAVAEQYF. The DNA of the CDR3 is TGTGCCAGCAATTACTCGGAGGGGGCAGTTGCCGAGCAGTACTTC.

This clonotype has more than one count but fewer than ten. The chain recombines TRBV2 with TRBJ2-5; D is ambiguous. Deletions cut 7 bases from V and 4 bases from J, with 13 bases between. CDR3 length: 13 residues. Germline V gene data show CDR1 as SNHLY and CDR2 as FYNNEI. The CDR3 nucleotides read TGTGCCAGCATCCTGACGGCGTCAGAGACCCAGTACTTC. This sequence encodes CASILTASETQYF.

CDR3 sequence (DNA): TGTGCCAGCAGCTCCGGACAGGGGTTTAATTCACCCCTCCACTTT. This encodes CASSSGQGFNSPLHF. The V gene is TRBV28, the J gene TRBJ1-6; the match to TRBD1 covers 9 bases. The length of the CDR3 is 15 residues. After removal of 6 bases from V and 6 bases from J, the junction contained 6 bases not matched to a gene. Germline V lookup: CDR1 MDHEN, CDR2 SYDVKM. Together with reference TRBV28 and TRBJ1-6, the CDR3 gives the full variable domain: DVKVTQSSRYLVKRTGEKVFLECVQDMDHENMFWYRQDPGLGLRLIYFSYDVKMKEKGDIPEGYSVSREKKERFSLILESASTNQTSMYLCASSSGQGFNSPLHFGNGTRLTVT.